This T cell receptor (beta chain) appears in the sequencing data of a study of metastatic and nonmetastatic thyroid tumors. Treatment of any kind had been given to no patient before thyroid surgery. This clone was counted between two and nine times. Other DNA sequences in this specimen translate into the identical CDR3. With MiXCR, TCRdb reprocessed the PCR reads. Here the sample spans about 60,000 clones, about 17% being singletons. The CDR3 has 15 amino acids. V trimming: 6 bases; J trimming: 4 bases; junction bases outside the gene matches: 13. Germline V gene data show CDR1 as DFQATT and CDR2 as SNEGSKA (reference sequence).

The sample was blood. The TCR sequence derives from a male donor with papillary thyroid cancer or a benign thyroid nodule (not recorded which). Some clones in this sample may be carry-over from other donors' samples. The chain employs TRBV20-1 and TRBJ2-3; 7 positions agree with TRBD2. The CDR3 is CSASPGTTPPDTQYF. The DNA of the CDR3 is TGCAGTGCCAGTCCCGGGACTACCCCACCAGATACGCAGTATTTT.